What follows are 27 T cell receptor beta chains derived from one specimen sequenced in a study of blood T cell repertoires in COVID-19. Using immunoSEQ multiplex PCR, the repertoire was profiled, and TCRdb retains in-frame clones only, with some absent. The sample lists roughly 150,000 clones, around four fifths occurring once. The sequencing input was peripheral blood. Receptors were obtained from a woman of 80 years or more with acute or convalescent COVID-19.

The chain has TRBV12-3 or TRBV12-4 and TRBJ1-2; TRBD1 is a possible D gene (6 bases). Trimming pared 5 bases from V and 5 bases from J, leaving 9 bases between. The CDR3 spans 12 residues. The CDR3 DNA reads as TGTGCCAGCAGTCCTACAGGGTATGGCTACACCTTC. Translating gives CASSPTGYGYTF.

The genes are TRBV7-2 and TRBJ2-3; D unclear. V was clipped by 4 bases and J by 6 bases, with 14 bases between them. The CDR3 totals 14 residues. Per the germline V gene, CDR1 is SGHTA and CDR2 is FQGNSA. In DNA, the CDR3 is TGTGCCAGCAGCTCTTCGGCCGGCAGGGATACGCAGTATTTT. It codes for CASSSSAGRDTQYF. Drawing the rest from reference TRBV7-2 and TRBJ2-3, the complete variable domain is GAGVSQSPSNKVTEKGKDVELRCDPISGHTALYWYRQSLGQGLEFLIYFQGNSAPDKSGLPSDRFSAERTGGSVSTLTIQRTQQEDSAVYLCASSSSAGRDTQYFGPGTRLTVL.

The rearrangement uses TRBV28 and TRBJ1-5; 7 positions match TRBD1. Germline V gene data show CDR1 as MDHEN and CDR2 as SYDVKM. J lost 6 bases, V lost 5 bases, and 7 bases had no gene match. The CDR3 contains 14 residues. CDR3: CASSNRGPVQPQHF. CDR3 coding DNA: TGTGCCAGCAGTAATAGGGGGCCCGTTCAGCCCCAGCATTTT.

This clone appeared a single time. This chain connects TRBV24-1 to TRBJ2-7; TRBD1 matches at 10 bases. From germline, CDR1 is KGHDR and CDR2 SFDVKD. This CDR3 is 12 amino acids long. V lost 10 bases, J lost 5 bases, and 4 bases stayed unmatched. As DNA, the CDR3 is TGTGCCACAGGGACAGGGGTCGACGAGCAGTACTTC. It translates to CATGTGVDEQYF.

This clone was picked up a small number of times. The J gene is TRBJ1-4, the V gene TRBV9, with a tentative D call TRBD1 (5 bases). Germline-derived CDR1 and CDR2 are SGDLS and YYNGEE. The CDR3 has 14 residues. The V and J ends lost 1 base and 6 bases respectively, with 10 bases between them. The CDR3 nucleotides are TGTGCCAGCAGCGTAACAGGTGCCTATGAAAAACTGTTTTTT. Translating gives CASSVTGAYEKLFF.

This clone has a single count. CDR3 coding DNA: TGCGCCAGCGGGGCTCGGCGAGGGCAGGGGGAGCAGTACTTC. This translates into CASGARRGQGEQYF. The V gene is TRBV23-1, the J gene TRBJ2-7; tentative D call: TRBD1 (6 bases). TRBV23-1 belongs to the ORF category, with a function that is uncertain. The CDR3 loop spans 14 amino acids. The V end lost 8 bases, the J end lost 7 bases, and 21 bases lay between the germline ends.

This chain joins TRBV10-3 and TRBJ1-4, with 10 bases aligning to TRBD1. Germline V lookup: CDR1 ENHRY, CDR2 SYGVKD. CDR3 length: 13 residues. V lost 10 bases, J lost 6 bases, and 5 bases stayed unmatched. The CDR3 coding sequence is TGTGCCACCCGGGGGACAGGGGATGAAAAACTGTTTTTT. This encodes CATRGTGDEKLFF.

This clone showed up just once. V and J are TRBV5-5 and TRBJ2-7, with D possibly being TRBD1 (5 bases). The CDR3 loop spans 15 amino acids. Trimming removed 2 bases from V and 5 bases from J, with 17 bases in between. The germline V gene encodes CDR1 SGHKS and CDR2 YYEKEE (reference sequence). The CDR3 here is CASSFLDTFWDEQYF. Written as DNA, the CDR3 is TGTGCCAGCAGCTTTTTGGACACTTTCTGGGACGAGCAGTACTTC.

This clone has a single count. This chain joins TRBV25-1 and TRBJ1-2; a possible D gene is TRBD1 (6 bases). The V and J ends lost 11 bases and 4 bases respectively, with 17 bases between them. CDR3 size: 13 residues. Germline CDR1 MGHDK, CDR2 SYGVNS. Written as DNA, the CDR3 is TGTGCCTCCCGGGGGGCAGTCTTCTATGGCTACACCTTC. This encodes CASRGAVFYGYTF.

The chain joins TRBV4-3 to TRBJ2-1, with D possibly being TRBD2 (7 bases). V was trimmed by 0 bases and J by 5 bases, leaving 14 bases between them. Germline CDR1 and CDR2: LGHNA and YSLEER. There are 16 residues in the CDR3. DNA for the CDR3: TGCGCCAGCAGCCAAGATAAGGGGGAGGGGCACAATGAGCAGTTCTTC. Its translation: CASSQDKGEGHNEQFF.

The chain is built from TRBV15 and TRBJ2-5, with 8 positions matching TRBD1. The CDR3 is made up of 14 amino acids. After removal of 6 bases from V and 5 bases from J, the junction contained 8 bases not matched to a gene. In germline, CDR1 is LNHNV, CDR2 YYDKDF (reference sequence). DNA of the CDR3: TGTGCCACCAGAAGGACAGGGCCCGGGGAGACCCAGTACTTC. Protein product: CATRRTGPGETQYF.

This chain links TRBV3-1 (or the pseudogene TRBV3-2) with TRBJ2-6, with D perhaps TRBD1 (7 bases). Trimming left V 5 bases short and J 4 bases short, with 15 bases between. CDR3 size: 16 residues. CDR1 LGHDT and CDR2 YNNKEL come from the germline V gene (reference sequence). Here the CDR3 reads CASSRFQGGGANVLTF. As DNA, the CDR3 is TGTGCCAGCAGCAGATTCCAGGGGGGAGGGGCCAACGTCCTGACTTTC.

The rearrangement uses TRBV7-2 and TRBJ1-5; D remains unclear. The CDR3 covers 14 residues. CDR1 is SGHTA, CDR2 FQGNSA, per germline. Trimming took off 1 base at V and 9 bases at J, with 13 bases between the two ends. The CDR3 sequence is CASSLGVGSGPQHF. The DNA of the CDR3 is TGTGCCAGCAGCTTAGGGGTGGGCAGTGGGCCCCAGCATTTT.

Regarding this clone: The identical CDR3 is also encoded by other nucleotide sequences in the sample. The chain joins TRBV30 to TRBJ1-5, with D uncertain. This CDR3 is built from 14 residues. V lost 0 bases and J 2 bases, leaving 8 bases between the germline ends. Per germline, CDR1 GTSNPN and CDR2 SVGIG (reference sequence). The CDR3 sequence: CAWSVRGGNQPQHF. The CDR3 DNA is TGTGCCTGGAGTGTACGAGGTGGCAATCAGCCCCAGCATTTT.

DNA for the CDR3: TGTGCCAGCAGACCCACAGGCCCTGCCTCTGGAAACACCATATATTTT. Its protein product is CASRPTGPASGNTIYF. The chain carries TRBV28 and TRBJ1-3; D perhaps matches TRBD1 (5 bases). Germline V gene lookup returns CDR1 MDHEN and CDR2 SYDVKM. The CDR3 length is 16 residues. The V end lost 6 bases, the J end lost 0 bases, and 15 bases lay between the germline ends.

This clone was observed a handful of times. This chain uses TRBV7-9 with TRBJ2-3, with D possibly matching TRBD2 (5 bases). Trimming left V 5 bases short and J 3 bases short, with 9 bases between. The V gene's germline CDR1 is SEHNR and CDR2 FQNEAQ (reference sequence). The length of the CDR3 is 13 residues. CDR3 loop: CASSLRRTDTQYF. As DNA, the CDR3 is TGTGCCAGCAGCCTGCGGAGGACAGATACGCAGTATTTT.

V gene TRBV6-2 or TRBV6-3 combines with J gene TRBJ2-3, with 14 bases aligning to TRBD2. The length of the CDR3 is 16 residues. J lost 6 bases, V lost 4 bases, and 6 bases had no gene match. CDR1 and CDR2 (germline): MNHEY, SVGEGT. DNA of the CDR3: TGTGCCAGCAGTTCCGGGACTAGCGGGGGTTTTGATACGCAGTATTTT. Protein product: CASSSGTSGGFDTQYF.

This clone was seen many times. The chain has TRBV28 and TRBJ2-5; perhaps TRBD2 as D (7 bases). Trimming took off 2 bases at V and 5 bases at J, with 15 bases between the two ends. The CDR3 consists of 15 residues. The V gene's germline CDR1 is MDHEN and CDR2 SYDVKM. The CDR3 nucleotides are TGTGCCAGCAGTTTAACGGGGGGCGCCGGGGAGACCCAGTACTTC. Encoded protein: CASSLTGGAGETQYF.

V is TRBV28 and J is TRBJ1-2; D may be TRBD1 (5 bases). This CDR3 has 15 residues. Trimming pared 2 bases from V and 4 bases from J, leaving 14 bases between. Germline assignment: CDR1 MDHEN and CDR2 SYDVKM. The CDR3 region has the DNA TGTGCCAGCAGTTTAAGGGCAGGGACTATCTATGGCTACACCTTC. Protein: CASSLRAGTIYGYTF.

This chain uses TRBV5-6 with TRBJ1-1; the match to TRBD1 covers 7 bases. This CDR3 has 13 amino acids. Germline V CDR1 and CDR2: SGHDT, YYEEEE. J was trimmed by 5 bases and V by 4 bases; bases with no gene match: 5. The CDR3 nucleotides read TGTGCCAGCAGCGTGATGACAGGGACTGAAGCTTTCTTT. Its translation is CASSVMTGTEAFF.

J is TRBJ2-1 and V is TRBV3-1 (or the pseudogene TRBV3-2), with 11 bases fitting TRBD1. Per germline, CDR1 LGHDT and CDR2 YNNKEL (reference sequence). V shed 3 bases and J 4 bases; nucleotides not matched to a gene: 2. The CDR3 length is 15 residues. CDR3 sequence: CASSQGTGGYNEQFF. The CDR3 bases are TGTGCCAGCAGCCAGGGGACAGGGGGGTACAATGAGCAGTTCTTC.

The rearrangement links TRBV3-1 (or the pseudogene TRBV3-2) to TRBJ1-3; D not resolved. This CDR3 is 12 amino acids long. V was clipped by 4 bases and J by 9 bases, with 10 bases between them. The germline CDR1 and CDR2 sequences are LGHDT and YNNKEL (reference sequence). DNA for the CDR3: TGTGCCAGCAGCCCGGGTGATGGCACCATATATTTT. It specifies CASSPGDGTIYF.

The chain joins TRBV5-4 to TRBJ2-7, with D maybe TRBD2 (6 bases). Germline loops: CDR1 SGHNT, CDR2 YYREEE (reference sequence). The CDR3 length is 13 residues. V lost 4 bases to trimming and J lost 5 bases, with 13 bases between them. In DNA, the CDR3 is TGTGCCAGCAGCAGGGCTCCTAGCGACGAGCAGTACTTC. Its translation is CASSRAPSDEQYF.

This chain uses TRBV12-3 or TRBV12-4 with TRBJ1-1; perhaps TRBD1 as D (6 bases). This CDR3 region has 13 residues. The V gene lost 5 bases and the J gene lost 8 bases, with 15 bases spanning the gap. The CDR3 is CASSPDRPSEAFF. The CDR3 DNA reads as TGTGCCAGCAGTCCAGACAGGCCCAGCGAAGCTTTCTTT.

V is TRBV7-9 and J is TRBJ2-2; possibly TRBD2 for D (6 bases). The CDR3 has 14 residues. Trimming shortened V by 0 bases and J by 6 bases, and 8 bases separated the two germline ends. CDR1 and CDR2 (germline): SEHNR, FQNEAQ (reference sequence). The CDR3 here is CASSLAEGSGELFF. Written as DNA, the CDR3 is TGTGCCAGCAGCTTAGCGGAGGGGTCCGGGGAGCTGTTTTTT.

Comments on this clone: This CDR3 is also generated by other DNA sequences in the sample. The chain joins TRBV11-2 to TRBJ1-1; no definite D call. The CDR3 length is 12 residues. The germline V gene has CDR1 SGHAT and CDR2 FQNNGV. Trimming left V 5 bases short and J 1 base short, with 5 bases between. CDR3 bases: TGTGCCAGCAGCCTAACGAACACTGAAGCTTTCTTT. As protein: CASSLTNTEAFF.

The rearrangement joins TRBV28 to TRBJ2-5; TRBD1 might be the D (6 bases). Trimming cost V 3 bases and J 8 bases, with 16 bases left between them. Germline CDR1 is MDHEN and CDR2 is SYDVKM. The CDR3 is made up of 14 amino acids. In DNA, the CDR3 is TGTGCCAGCAGTTTTACCGGGACACCGGTTACCCAGTACTTC. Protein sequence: CASSFTGTPVTQYF.